The rows below give T cell receptor beta chains drawn from one sample of a study of T cell repertoires in cytomegalovirus infection. TCRdb itself ran the reads through MiXCR, one entry per CDR3 protein. The sample holds over 450,000 distinct CDR3 sequences, about 11% seen once. Sequencing was carried out using PBMCs. The receptor set was obtained from a human donor in good health (CMV status not recorded). Some clones in this sample may be carry-over from other donors' samples. Both conserved end residues are part of each CDR3. D genes are given only for firm matches. A row's size may be missing; if present it is once, few, many or a size class.

abundance	v_gene	j_gene	d_gene	CDR3nt	CDR3aa
many	TRBV19	TRBJ2-1	TRBD1	TGTGCCAGTAGGCCTTGGCCAGGGGGCGTTGACAATGAGCAGTTCTTC	CASRPWPGGVDNEQFF
few	TRBV20-1	TRBJ2-5	TRBD2	TGCAGTGCCATCCTGGGGGGGGGATCCGAGGACCAGTACTTC	CSAILGGGSEDQYF
many	TRBV7-6	TRBJ1-2	TRBD1	TGTGCCAGCAGCTTAGCGAAGGGGGCAATCTATGGCTACACCTTC	CASSLAKGAIYGYTF
many	TRBV6-6	TRBJ1-1	.	TGTGCCAGCAGCCGCCGGGAAAGTTCATTAGTGAACACTGAAGCTTTCTTT	CASSRRESSLVNTEAFF
.	TRBV2	TRBJ1-1	.	TGTGCCAGCCACACGGAGGGCTTCACTGAAGCTTTCTTT	CASHTEGFTEAFF
many	TRBV7-9	TRBJ1-2	TRBD1	TGTGCCAGCAGCTCTGGACAGGGGGCTAACTATGGCTACACCTTC	CASSSGQGANYGYTF
few	TRBV2	TRBJ2-7	.	TGTGCCAGCCGGTCCGTCGGAACCTCCTACGAGCAGTACTTC	CASRSVGTSYEQYF
many	TRBV7-8	TRBJ2-7	.	TGTGCCAGCAGCTTTGATAGACAGCTCCACTCCTACGAGCAGTACTTC	CASSFDRQLHSYEQYF
many	TRBV12-3/TRBV12-4	TRBJ1-1	.	TGTGCCAGCAGTCCGTTGTCTACCGGGACTGACACTGAAGCTTTCTTT	CASSPLSTGTDTEAFF
many	TRBV7-2	TRBJ2-5	.	TGTGCCAGCAGCTCTGCCAACCCGACCCACCAGTACTTC	CASSSANPTHQYF
many	TRBV4-1	TRBJ1-2	TRBD1	TGCGCCAGCAGCGTCGCCTGGACAGGGGATAATGGCTACACCTTC	CASSVAWTGDNGYTF
many	TRBV24-1	TRBJ2-5	TRBD1	TGTGCCACCAGCCTCGCAGGGGGAGAGACCCAGTACTTC	CATSLAGGETQYF
.	TRBV19	TRBJ2-5	TRBD1	TGTGCCAGTAGTACTCCCGGGACAGAAGAGACCCAGTACTTC	CASSTPGTEETQYF
.	TRBV12-3/TRBV12-4	TRBJ2-3	TRBD1	TGTGCCAGCAGTTTACCGGACAGGGGCACAGATACGCAGTATTTT	CASSLPDRGTDTQYF
many	TRBV12-3/TRBV12-4	TRBJ2-5	.	TGTGCCAGCAGTCCCTCCTCTCGCGGCGAGACCCAGTACTTC	CASSPSSRGETQYF
few	TRBV19	TRBJ2-3	.	TGTGCCAGTAGTATAGATCAAAGCGGGTACTTCACAGATACGCAGTATTTT	CASSIDQSGYFTDTQYF
many	TRBV2	TRBJ2-5	TRBD1	TGTGCCAGCAGGGGACAGGGGGGGAACCAAGAGACCCAGTACTTC	CASRGQGGNQETQYF
.	TRBV12-3/TRBV12-4	TRBJ2-2	TRBD1	TGTGCCAGCAGTTTAGATCAGGGGGCCGGCACCGGGGAGCTGTTTTTT	CASSLDQGAGTGELFF
many	TRBV7-7	TRBJ2-2	.	TGTGCCAGCAGCTTAGCGGGTATGGGTTCCGGGGAGCTGTTTTTT	CASSLAGMGSGELFF
.	TRBV24-1	TRBJ2-5	.	TGTGCCACCAGTGATTTCCAGGGGAGGACCCAGTACTTC	CATSDFQGRTQYF
.	TRBV5-6	TRBJ2-1	TRBD2	TGTGCCAGCAGCACAACGTATTCTAGCGGCGGGTTCTCCTACAATGAGCAGTTCTTC	CASSTTYSSGGFSYNEQFF
.	TRBV7-3	TRBJ2-7	.	TGTGCCAGCAGCTTATTAGAGGGGGGCGAGCAGTACTTC	CASSLLEGGEQYF
.	TRBV6-2/TRBV6-3	TRBJ1-2	.	TGTGCCAGCAGTATCGCCGGTGTTCCCGGCCATGGCTACACCTTC	CASSIAGVPGHGYTF
many	TRBV7-6	TRBJ2-1	TRBD2	TGTGCCAGCAGCTTCGCTAGCGGGGGTAGCTCCTACAATGAGCAGTTCTTC	CASSFASGGSSYNEQFF
many	TRBV20-1	TRBJ2-7	.	TGCAGTGCTAGTTGGGTGAGCGGGTCCTACGAGCAGTACTTC	CSASWVSGSYEQYF
many	TRBV12-3/TRBV12-4	TRBJ2-7	.	TGTGCCAGCCGTTCGGGGGCAGGGACCTACGAGCAGTACTTC	CASRSGAGTYEQYF
few	TRBV20-1	TRBJ2-7	.	TGCAGTGCAAAACTCCGGAGGTCCTACGAGCAGTACTTC	CSAKLRRSYEQYF
many	TRBV28	TRBJ2-1	TRBD2	TGTGCCAGCAGCCTGGACGGCGGGAGTATCAGTGAGCAGTTCTTC	CASSLDGGSISEQFF
many	TRBV2	TRBJ1-5	.	TGTGCCAGCAGTGAAGAGACAGCAAATCAGCCCCAGCATTTT	CASSEETANQPQHF
many	TRBV6-1	TRBJ2-1	.	TGTGCCAGCAGAAGAGGGAATGAGCAGTTCTTC	CASRRGNEQFF
many	TRBV7-9	TRBJ2-1	.	TGTGCCAGCAGACCCTACCCCGGGACGGACAATGAGCAGTTCTTC	CASRPYPGTDNEQFF
.	TRBV5-6	TRBJ1-3	TRBD1	TGTGCCAGCAGCTGGACAGGGCTCTCTGGAAACACCATATATTTT	CASSWTGLSGNTIYF
many	TRBV10-3	TRBJ2-1	TRBD1	TGTGCCATCAGGGACAGGGTGGACAATGAGCAGTTCTTC	CAIRDRVDNEQFF
many	TRBV19	TRBJ1-1	.	TGTGCCAGTAGTATAGCTGGAGGTGAAGCTTTCTTT	CASSIAGGEAFF